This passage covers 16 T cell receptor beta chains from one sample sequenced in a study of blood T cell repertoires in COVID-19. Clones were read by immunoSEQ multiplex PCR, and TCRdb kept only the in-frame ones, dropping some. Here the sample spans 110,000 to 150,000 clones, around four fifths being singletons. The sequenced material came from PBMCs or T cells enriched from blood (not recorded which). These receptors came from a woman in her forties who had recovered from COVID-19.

As DNA, the CDR3 is TGTGCCAGCAGCTCGACAGGGGCGAACACTGAAGCTTTCTTT. This translates into CASSSTGANTEAFF. V is TRBV5-5 and J is TRBJ1-1; the match to TRBD1 covers 8 bases. V shed 3 bases, J shed 1 base, and the junction held 2 bases outside the gene matches. There are 14 residues in the CDR3. Germline V lookup: CDR1 SGHKS, CDR2 YYEKEE (reference sequence).

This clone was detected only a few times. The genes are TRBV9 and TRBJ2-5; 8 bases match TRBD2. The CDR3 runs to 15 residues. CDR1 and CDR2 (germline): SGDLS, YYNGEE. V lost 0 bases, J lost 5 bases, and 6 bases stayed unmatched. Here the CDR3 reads CASSVGPGRDETQYF. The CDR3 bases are TGTGCCAGCAGCGTAGGGCCCGGGAGGGACGAGACCCAGTACTTC. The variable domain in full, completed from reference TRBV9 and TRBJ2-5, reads DSGVTQTPKHLITATGQRVTLRCSPRSGDLSVYWYQQSLDQGLQFLIQYYNGEERAKGNILERFSAQQFPDLHSELNLSSLELGDSALYFCASSVGPGRDETQYFGPGTRLLVL.

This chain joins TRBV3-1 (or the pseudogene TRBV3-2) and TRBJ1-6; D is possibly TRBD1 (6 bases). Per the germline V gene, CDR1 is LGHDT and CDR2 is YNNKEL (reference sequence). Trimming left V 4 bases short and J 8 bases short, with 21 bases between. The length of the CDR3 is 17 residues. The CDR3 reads CASSRTGTFSFHSPLHF. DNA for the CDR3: TGTGCCAGCAGCCGGACCGGGACATTTAGTTTCCATTCACCCCTCCACTTT.

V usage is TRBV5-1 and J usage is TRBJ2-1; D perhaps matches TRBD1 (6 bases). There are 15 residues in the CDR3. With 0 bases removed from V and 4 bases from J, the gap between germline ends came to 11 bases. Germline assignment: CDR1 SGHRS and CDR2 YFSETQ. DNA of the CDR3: TGCGCCAGCAGCTTGGGAGTTGGACAGTACAATGAGCAGTTCTTC. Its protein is CASSLGVGQYNEQFF. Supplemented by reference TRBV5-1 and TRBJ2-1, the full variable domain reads KAGVTQTPRYLIKTRGQQVTLSCSPISGHRSVSWYQQTPGQGLQFLFEYFSETQRNKGNFPGRFSGRQFSNSRSEMNVSTLELGDSALYLCASSLGVGQYNEQFFGPGTRLTVL.

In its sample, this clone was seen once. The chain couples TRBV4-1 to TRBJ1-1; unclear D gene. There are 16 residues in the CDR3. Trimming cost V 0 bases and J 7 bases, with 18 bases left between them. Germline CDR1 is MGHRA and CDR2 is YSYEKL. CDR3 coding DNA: TGCGCCAGCAGCCAAGAAAAACTAGGGATAACGAGTGAAGCTTTCTTT. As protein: CASSQEKLGITSEAFF.

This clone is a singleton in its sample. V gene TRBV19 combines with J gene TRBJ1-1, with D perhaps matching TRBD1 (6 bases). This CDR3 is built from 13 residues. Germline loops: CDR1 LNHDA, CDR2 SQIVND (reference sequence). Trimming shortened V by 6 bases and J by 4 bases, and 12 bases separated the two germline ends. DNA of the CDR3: TGTGCCAGTAGACTAACAGGGAGCACTGAAGCTTTCTTT. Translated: CASRLTGSTEAFF.

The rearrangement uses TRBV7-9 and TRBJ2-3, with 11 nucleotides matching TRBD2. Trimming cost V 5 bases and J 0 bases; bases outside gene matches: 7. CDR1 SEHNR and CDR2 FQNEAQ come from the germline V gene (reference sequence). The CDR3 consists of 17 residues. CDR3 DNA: TGTGCCAGCAGCCCTGGGACTAGCGGTACTAGCACAGATACGCAGTATTTT. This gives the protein CASSPGTSGTSTDTQYF.

CDR3 sequence reads: CASSIWGGLGYGYTF. The CDR3 DNA reads as TGTGCCAGTAGTATTTGGGGGGGCTTGGGCTATGGCTACACCTTC. V gene TRBV19 combines with J gene TRBJ1-2; a weak D match, TRBD1 (6 bases). The CDR3 length is 15 residues. Germline CDR1 and CDR2: LNHDA and SQIVND (reference sequence). V was clipped by 3 bases and J by 4 bases, with 15 bases between them.

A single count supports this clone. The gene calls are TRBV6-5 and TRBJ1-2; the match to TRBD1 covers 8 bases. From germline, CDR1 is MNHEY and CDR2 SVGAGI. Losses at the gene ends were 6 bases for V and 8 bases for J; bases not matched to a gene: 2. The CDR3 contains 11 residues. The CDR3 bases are TGTGCCAGCAGGGACAGGGTCGGCTACACCTTC. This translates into CASRDRVGYTF.

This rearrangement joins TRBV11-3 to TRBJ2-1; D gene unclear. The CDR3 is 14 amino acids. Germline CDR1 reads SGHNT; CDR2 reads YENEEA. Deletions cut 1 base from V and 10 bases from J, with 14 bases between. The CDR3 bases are TGTGCCAGCAGCTTAGCCAGGCGCCCTCGGGAGCAGTTCTTC. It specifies CASSLARRPREQFF.

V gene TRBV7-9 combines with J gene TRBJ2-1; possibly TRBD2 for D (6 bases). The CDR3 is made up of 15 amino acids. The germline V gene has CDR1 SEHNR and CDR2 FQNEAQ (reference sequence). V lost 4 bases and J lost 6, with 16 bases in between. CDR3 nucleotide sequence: TGTGCCAGCAGCTGGGGGGTCGGATCACTCAATGAGCAGTTCTTC. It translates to CASSWGVGSLNEQFF.

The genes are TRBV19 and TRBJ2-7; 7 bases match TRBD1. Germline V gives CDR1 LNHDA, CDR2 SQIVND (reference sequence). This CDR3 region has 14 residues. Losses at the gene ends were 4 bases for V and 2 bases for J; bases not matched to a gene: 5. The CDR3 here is CASSRDRDTYEQYF. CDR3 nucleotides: TGTGCCAGTAGTAGAGACAGGGACACCTACGAGCAGTACTTC.

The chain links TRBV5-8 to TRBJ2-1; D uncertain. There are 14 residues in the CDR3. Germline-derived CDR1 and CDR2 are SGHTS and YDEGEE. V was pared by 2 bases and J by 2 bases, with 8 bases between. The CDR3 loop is CASSFPEPYNEQFF. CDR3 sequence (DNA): TGTGCCAGCAGCTTCCCCGAGCCCTACAATGAGCAGTTCTTC.

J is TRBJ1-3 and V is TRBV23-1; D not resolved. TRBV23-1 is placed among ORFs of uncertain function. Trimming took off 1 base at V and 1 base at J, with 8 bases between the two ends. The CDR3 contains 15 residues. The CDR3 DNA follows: TGCGCCAGCAGTCAATTTCGGGAATCTGGAAACACCATATATTTT. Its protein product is CASSQFRESGNTIYF.

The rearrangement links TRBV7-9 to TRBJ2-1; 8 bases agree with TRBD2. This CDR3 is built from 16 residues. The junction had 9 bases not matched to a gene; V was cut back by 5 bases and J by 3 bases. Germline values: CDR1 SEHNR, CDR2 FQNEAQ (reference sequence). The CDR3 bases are TGTGCCAGCAGCCCCTCCGGGACTAGACTCTACAATGAGCAGTTCTTC. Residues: CASSPSGTRLYNEQFF.

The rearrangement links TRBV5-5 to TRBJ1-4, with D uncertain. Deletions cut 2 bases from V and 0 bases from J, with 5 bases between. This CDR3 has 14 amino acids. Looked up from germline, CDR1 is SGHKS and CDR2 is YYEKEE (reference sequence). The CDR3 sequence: CASSFSATNEKLFF. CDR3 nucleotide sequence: TGTGCCAGCAGCTTCTCTGCAACTAATGAAAAACTGTTTTTT.